Following are 21 T cell receptor beta chains from one sample sequenced in a study of PD-1 blockade in classical Hodgkin lymphoma. Only in-frame clones appear in the TCRdb table, and some are missing; sequencing was by immunoSEQ multiplex PCR. This sample has tens of thousands of clones, with around three quarters found just once. Each patient experienced a relapse that followed autologous stem cell transplantation, and brentuximab vedotin exposure varied. This material consisted of peripheral blood mononuclear cells (PBMCs), taken before the second cycle of nivolumab. The receptors shown here come from a human donor with classical Hodgkin lymphoma.

The rearrangement links TRBV5-1 to TRBJ2-2; D possibly corresponds to TRBD2 (6 bases). The CDR3 totals 14 residues. Trimming cost V 1 base and J 6 bases, with 10 bases left between them. CDR1 SGHRS and CDR2 YFSETQ come from the germline V gene. CDR3 DNA sequence: TGCGCCAGCAGCTTGAGCCTAGCGCCCGGGGAGCTGTTTTTT. It is translated as CASSLSLAPGELFF.

This chain uses TRBV5-6 with TRBJ2-5; 7 bases are a match to TRBD1. This CDR3 spans 14 amino acids. J gave up 0 bases and V 4 bases, and 3 bases lay outside the gene matches. CDR1 is SGHDT, CDR2 YYEEEE, per germline. The CDR3 sequence: CASSGDRDQETQYF. In nucleotides, the CDR3 is TGTGCCAGCAGCGGAGACAGGGACCAAGAGACCCAGTACTTC. Full variable domain (remainder filled in from reference TRBV5-6 and TRBJ2-5): DAGVTQSPTHLIKTRGQQVTLRCSPKSGHDTVSWYQQALGQGPQFIFQYYEEEERQRGNFPDRFSGHQFPNYSSELNVNALLLGDSALYLCASSGDRDQETQYFGPGTRLLVL.

This chain uses TRBV2 with TRBJ1-5; 7 bases match TRBD1. With 7 bases clipped from V and 7 bases from J, the junction kept 10 bases outside the gene matches. There are 14 residues in the CDR3. Germline V CDR1 and CDR2: SNHLY, FYNNEI. CDR3 coding DNA: TGTGCCAGCACCGAACGACAGGGCTTCCAGCCCCAGCATTTT. This codes for CASTERQGFQPQHF.

This clone was observed a few times. J is TRBJ1-5 and V is TRBV30; 10 nucleotides agree with TRBD1. Losses at the gene ends were 8 bases for V and 7 bases for J; bases not matched to a gene: 11. CDR3 length: 14 residues. Looked up from germline, CDR1 is GTSNPN and CDR2 is SVGIG (reference sequence). The CDR3 here is CALSSGTGDQPQHF. As DNA, the CDR3 is TGTGCCCTGTCTTCCGGGACAGGGGACCAGCCCCAGCATTTT.

The genes are TRBV6-1 and TRBJ2-3, with 8 bases matching TRBD1. Germline CDR1 is MNHNS and CDR2 is SASEGT. With V trimmed by 3 bases and J by 1 base, 6 bases remained unmatched. This CDR3 has 16 amino acids. CDR3 bases: TGTGCCAGCAGTGATCCCCACAGGGGGGGCACAGATACGCAGTATTTT. It codes for CASSDPHRGGTDTQYF.

The chain links TRBV19 to TRBJ2-7; the match to TRBD1 covers 7 bases. The CDR3 runs to 12 residues. Germline values: CDR1 LNHDA, CDR2 SQIVND (reference sequence). The CDR3 reads CASSKTMTGPQV. Here the CDR3 DNA reads TGTGCCAGTAGTAAAACCATGACAGGGCCCCAGGTC.

This clone was observed a few times. The V call is TRBV5-1, the J call TRBJ2-1; 12 nucleotides match TRBD2. This CDR3 has 18 amino acids. Trimming removed 0 bases from V and 12 bases from J; junction bases left unmatched: 16. The germline V gene encodes CDR1 SGHRS and CDR2 YFSETQ. This CDR3 reads CASSLAASGGAPRSAQFF. Written as DNA, the CDR3 is TGCGCCAGCAGCTTGGCGGCTAGCGGGGGGGCCCCGAGGTCTGCGCAGTTCTTC.

The rearrangement uses TRBV28 and TRBJ1-6; tentative D call: TRBD1 (6 bases). Germline V gene sequence: CDR1 MDHEN, CDR2 SYDVKM. V lost 5 bases to trimming and J lost 0 bases, with 8 bases between them. This CDR3 is built from 15 residues. The CDR3 spells CASSTDSSYNSPLHF. The CDR3 coding sequence is TGTGCCAGCAGTACGGACAGCTCCTATAATTCACCCCTCCACTTT.

In its sample, this clone was seen a few times. The genes are TRBV28 and TRBJ2-7, with no clear D. Germline V CDR1 and CDR2: MDHEN, SYDVKM. V shed 3 bases and J shed 0 bases, with 9 bases lying between them. This CDR3 region has 14 residues. DNA of the CDR3: TGTGCCAGCAGTTTTGGAGCCGGCTCCTACGAGCAGTACTTC. It yields the protein CASSFGAGSYEQYF.

The chain has TRBV28 and TRBJ1-6, with D maybe TRBD1 (6 bases). Germline CDR1 MDHEN, CDR2 SYDVKM. The CDR3 runs 16 residues. Trimming pared 6 bases from V and 0 bases from J, leaving 12 bases between. The CDR3 reads CASSQPRGSYNSPLHF. The CDR3 region has the DNA TGTGCCAGCAGCCAGCCCAGGGGCTCCTATAATTCACCCCTCCACTTT.

The V and J genes are TRBV4-1 and TRBJ2-2; unclear D gene. The CDR3 is 12 amino acids. The V gene's germline CDR1 is MGHRA and CDR2 YSYEKL. Trimming took 1 base from V and 5 from J, leaving 2 bases between them. The CDR3, as DNA: TGCGCCAGCAGCCAAGGAACCGGGGAGCTGTTTTTT. Translated: CASSQGTGELFF.

This chain uses TRBV6-1 with TRBJ2-1; D is unclear. This CDR3 comprises 15 residues. The germline V and J ends were trimmed by 3 bases and 1 base, with 10 bases remaining between them. CDR1 and CDR2 from the germline V gene are MNHNS and SASEGT. The CDR3 loop reads CASSDAGWSYNEQFF. In DNA, the CDR3 is TGTGCCAGCAGTGATGCCGGTTGGTCCTACAATGAGCAGTTCTTC.

Concerning this clone itself: In the same sample, other DNA sequences code for this CDR3. This chain joins TRBV11-2 and TRBJ2-7; a possible D gene is TRBD1 (5 bases). The ends were cut back, 1 base at V and 1 base at J, with 11 bases in the middle. Germline V gene data show CDR1 as SGHAT and CDR2 as FQNNGV. There are 15 residues in the CDR3. CDR3: CASSLVGAKSYEQYF. The DNA for the CDR3 is TGTGCCAGCAGCTTAGTAGGGGCGAAGTCCTACGAGCAGTACTTC.

Concerning this clone: Distinct nucleotide sequences in the sample also encode this CDR3. The chain carries TRBV30 and TRBJ2-5, with no clear D. Germline CDR1 reads GTSNPN; CDR2 reads SVGIG (reference sequence). Trimming cost V 0 bases and J 4 bases, with 9 bases left between them. The CDR3 covers 13 residues. CDR3 in amino acids: CAWSVQAGETQYF. Written as DNA, the CDR3 is TGTGCCTGGAGTGTTCAGGCCGGAGAGACCCAGTACTTC.

The chain is built from TRBV27 and TRBJ1-2; tentative D call: TRBD1 (6 bases). V dropped 4 bases and J dropped 4 bases, with 13 bases sitting between them. In germline, CDR1 is MNHEY, CDR2 SMNVEV (reference sequence). This CDR3 contains 14 residues. The CDR3 DNA reads as TGTGCCAGCAGTTGGGGGCAGGGAGCCTATGGCTACACCTTC. The encoded protein is CASSWGQGAYGYTF.

The genes are TRBV10-2 and TRBJ2-7; D could derive from TRBD1 or TRBD2 (5 bases each). Between the trimmed V and J ends, which lost 5 bases and 4 bases, there was a span of 6 bases. The CDR3 sequence is 11 residues long. Germline CDR1 and CDR2: WSHSY and SAAADI. CDR3 in amino acids: CASSWGYEQYF. Written as DNA, the CDR3 is TGCGCCAGCAGTTGGGGGTACGAGCAGTACTTC.

The chain is built from TRBV19 and TRBJ1-2; D is unclear. CDR1 is LNHDA, CDR2 SQIVND, per germline (reference sequence). The CDR3 totals 13 residues. V lost 0 bases to trimming and J lost 4 bases, with 6 bases between them. The CDR3, as DNA: TGTGCCAGTAGTATAGATCGGATCTATGGCTACACCTTC. Translation gives CASSIDRIYGYTF.

The V call is TRBV5-5, the J call TRBJ2-1; no reliable D call. The germline V gene encodes CDR1 SGHKS and CDR2 YYEKEE (reference sequence). V lost 2 bases, J lost 8 bases, and 8 bases lay in between. CDR3 size: 12 residues. The CDR3 DNA is TGTGCCAGCAGCTTTTCCGGCGATGAGCAGTTCTTC. It translates to CASSFSGDEQFF.

V gene TRBV1 combines with J gene TRBJ2-1; the D call in the table, TRBD2, was not verified against the DNA. TRBV1 is given as a pseudogene. The length of the CDR3 is 17 residues. The CDR3 protein is CTSSSGTSGAHYNEQFF. Written as DNA, the CDR3 is TGCACCAGCAGCTCCGGGACTAGCGGGGCCCATTACAATGAGCAGTTCTTC.

The rearrangement links TRBV5-1 to TRBJ1-3; tentative D call: TRBD1 (5 bases). Germline V gives CDR1 SGHRS, CDR2 YFSETQ. The CDR3 length is 16 residues. Trimming removed 4 bases at V and 2 bases at J, with 16 bases between. CDR3 sequence reads: CASSMQGGGAGNTIYF. In DNA form, the CDR3 reads TGCGCCAGCAGCATGCAGGGCGGGGGAGCTGGAAACACCATATATTTT.

With regard to this clone: Within the sample, other DNA sequences also encode this same CDR3. The chain carries TRBV10-3 and TRBJ2-7; 12 bases map to TRBD1. The CDR3 consists of 16 residues. After removal of 0 bases from V and 5 bases from J, the junction contained 5 bases not matched to a gene. Germline CDR1 ENHRY, CDR2 SYGVKD. CDR3 in amino acids: CAISESTGTGGHEQYF. The CDR3 nucleotides are TGTGCCATCAGTGAGTCGACAGGGACAGGGGGCCACGAGCAGTACTTC.